A selection of T cell receptor beta chains follows, all from one sample in a study of metastatic and nonmetastatic thyroid tumors. With MiXCR, TCRdb reprocessed the PCR reads. The sample has 13,000 to 15,000 clones; more than 3% are singletons. The sample taken for sequencing was tumor tissue. These receptors all stem from a female donor with papillary thyroid cancer or a benign thyroid nodule (not recorded which). Some clones in this sample may be carry-over from other donors' samples. Each CDR3 is given with its conserved first and last residue. A D gene is named only where the DNA matches it firmly. For some rows the clone size is stated as once, few or many, or as a class when expanded; others skip it.

d_call,v_call,clone_size,j_call,cdr3_nt,cdr3_aa
-,TRBV24-1,-,TRBJ1-1,TGTGCCACCAGTGATTTGAACACTGAAGCTTTCTTT,CATSDLNTEAFF
-,TRBV20-1,-,TRBJ2-3,TGCAGTGCTAGGCCCTTTCAGGGTACGCAGTATTTT,CSARPFQGTQYF
-,TRBV5-1,-,TRBJ1-1,TGCGCCAGCAGCTCTACAGGGCTGAACACTGAAGCTTTCTTT,CASSSTGLNTEAFF
TRBD1,TRBV24-1,-,TRBJ1-1,TGTGCCACCTCCTCCGGGACAGGACACACTGAAGCTTTCTTT,CATSSGTGHTEAFF
TRBD1,TRBV27,few,TRBJ1-5,TGTGCCAGCAGTCGGGCCGACAGGGCCCATCAGCCCCAGCATTTT,CASSRADRAHQPQHF
TRBD2,TRBV6-1,few,TRBJ2-1,TGTGCCAGCAGGAATAGCGGGGGGAACTACAATGAGCAGTTCTTC,CASRNSGGNYNEQFF
-,TRBV7-9,-,TRBJ2-2,TGTGCCAGCAGCGCCGGGGAGCTGTTTTTT,CASSAGELFF
-,TRBV12-3/TRBV12-4,few,TRBJ1-3,TGTGCCAGCAGCCCCCGGTCAGGGTCTGGAAACACCATATATTTT,CASSPRSGSGNTIYF
-,TRBV5-1,-,TRBJ2-1,TGCGCCAGCAGGGGGAGTGATGAGCAGTTCTTC,CASRGSDEQFF
-,TRBV20-1,-,TRBJ1-6,TGCAGAGCTAGAGATCTGGCGGTTAGCTATAATTCACCCCTCCACTTT,CRARDLAVSYNSPLHF
TRBD2,TRBV6-1,few,TRBJ2-1,TGTGCCAGCAGTTCGGCGGGAGCCGTCTACAATGAGCAGTTCTTC,CASSSAGAVYNEQFF
-,TRBV7-9,few,TRBJ2-1,TGTGCCAGCATCGGCAGCGAATCTGGGGGCTATGAGCAGTTCTTC,CASIGSESGGYEQFF
-,TRBV2,-,TRBJ1-5,TGTGCCAGCAGTTCCAGGACCCGGGGGCGCAATCAGCCCCAGCATTTT,CASSSRTRGRNQPQHF
-,TRBV30,few,TRBJ1-1,TGTGCCTGGAGGGGAAGACAGATTGAAGCTTTCTTT,CAWRGRQIEAFF
TRBD1,TRBV27,-,TRBJ2-1,TGTGCCAGCAGTTTATCGGGACAGGTTTTCTTTGAGCAGTTCTTC,CASSLSGQVFFEQFF
-,TRBV6-4,-,TRBJ1-2,TGTGCCAGCAGTGTACGGTCTGGCTACACCTTC,CASSVRSGYTF
-,TRBV28,-,TRBJ1-5,TGTGCCAGCAGTTTAGACGGTGGGGATCAGCCCCAGCATTTT,CASSLDGGDQPQHF
TRBD1,TRBV20-1,few,TRBJ2-1,TGCAGTGCCCCAGGACAGGGCATAGCGCATGGGCAGTTCTTC,CSAPGQGIAHGQFF
-,TRBV6-4,-,TRBJ2-3,TGTGCCAGCAGTGAGTTCTATGGGGCAGATACGCAGTATTTT,CASSEFYGADTQYF
TRBD1,TRBV15,-,TRBJ2-5,TGTGCCACCAGCAGAGAAGGACAGGGCGGAGAGACCCAGTACTTC,CATSREGQGGETQYF
-,TRBV28,few,TRBJ1-2,TGTGCCAGCAGGGCCTTAGCGGGCAAAGGGGGCTACACCTTC,CASRALAGKGGYTF
-,TRBV24-1,-,TRBJ1-2,TGTGCCACCAGTGACCGATATAACTATGGCTACACCTTC,CATSDRYNYGYTF
TRBD2,TRBV27,-,TRBJ2-2,TGTGCCAGCGGCCTGACTAGCGGGAGGGAATATGACGGGGAGCTGTTTTTT,CASGLTSGREYDGELFF
-,TRBV28,few,TRBJ1-1,TGTGCCAGCAACTCATATCAGTCCACTGAAGCTTTCTTT,CASNSYQSTEAFF
-,TRBV28,-,TRBJ1-4,TGTGCCAGCAGTTTATGGTCGGGATCTAATGAAAAACTGTTTTTT,CASSLWSGSNEKLFF
TRBD2,TRBV6-1,large,TRBJ2-1,TGTGCCAGCAGTAGGAAGCGGGGGTGGATGAGGAATGAGCAGTTCTTC,CASSRKRGWMRNEQFF
-,TRBV5-1,few,TRBJ1-2,TGCGCCAGCAGCTTGGAGACAGAACCTTTGGGCTACACCTTC,CASSLETEPLGYTF
TRBD2,TRBV27,-,TRBJ2-1,TGTGCCAGCAGCACCTCTAGCGGGAGCTCCTACAATGAGCAGTTCTTC,CASSTSSGSSYNEQFF
TRBD2,TRBV6-1,-,TRBJ2-1,TGTGCCATTTCGACTAGCGGGTCCGAGGTGAATGAGCAGTTCTTC,CAISTSGSEVNEQFF
-,TRBV20-1,-,TRBJ2-3,TGCAGTGCTAGTTCTGGAAGTGGGGGGTACACAGATACGCAGTATTTT,CSASSGSGGYTDTQYF
TRBD2,TRBV24-1,-,TRBJ2-3,TGTGCCACCAGTCCGGCCCTCGGGAGGGGGACAGATACGCAGTATTTT,CATSPALGRGTDTQYF
TRBD1,TRBV29-1,few,TRBJ2-1,TGCAGCGTTGAAGATCCCCTCCCAGGACAGGTCAATGAGCAGTTCTTC,CSVEDPLPGQVNEQFF
TRBD2,TRBV24-1,-,TRBJ2-3,TGTGCCACCAGTGAGACTAGCGGGAGTGAGTGGGATACGCAGTATTTT,CATSETSGSEWDTQYF
TRBD2,TRBV6-1,few,TRBJ2-1,TGTGCCAGCAGGTCTAGCGGGAGGGCAGGAGAGCAGTTCTTC,CASRSSGRAGEQFF
TRBD1,TRBV20-1,-,TRBJ1-5,TGCAGTGCCACAGGGGATGCAAATCAGCCCCAGCATTTT,CSATGDANQPQHF
-,TRBV7-6,medium-sized,TRBJ2-7,TGTGCCAGCAGCTTAGCGGCTACAGGGAACGAGCAGTACTTC,CASSLAATGNEQYF
TRBD2,TRBV15,-,TRBJ2-2,TGTGCCACCAGCAGAGAAAGGACTAGCCCACGTATGGTATCGAACACCGGGGAGCTGTTTTTT,CATSRERTSPRMVSNTGELFF
-,TRBV20-1,medium-sized,TRBJ1-1,TGCAGTGCTCCCCCAGCAACCTTGAACACTGAAGCTTTCTTT,CSAPPATLNTEAFF
TRBD2,TRBV27,few,TRBJ2-4,TGTGCCAACAGTTCGGGACTAGCCAAAAAAATTAAGTACTTC,CANSSGLAKKIKYF
TRBD1,TRBV12-3/TRBV12-4,-,TRBJ1-2,TGTGCCAGCAGTTTGGGACAGGGGGCGGGCTACACCTTC,CASSLGQGAGYTF